Listed below are T cell receptor beta chains from one sample, sequenced in a study of blood T cell repertoires in COVID-19. The method was immunoSEQ multiplex PCR; TCRdb's version includes in-frame clones alone and lacks a portion of them. The sample holds around 190,000 clones; roughly 84% are singletons and the top ten take 15% to 20%. Input material: peripheral blood. These receptor sequences come from a man aged 50 to 59 with COVID-19, enrolled during active disease. CDR3s include the opening cysteine and the closing phenylalanine or tryptophan. Each record gives: CDR3 protein, clone size, CDR3 length, V gene, J gene. Expanded clones get a size class; other rows say once, few or many, or leave the size out.

CDR3 protein: CASSIEPQGISTDTQYF; clone size: few; CDR3 length: 17; V gene: TRBV19; J gene: TRBJ2-3
CDR3 protein: CASGPSGADTQYF; clone size: NA; CDR3 length: 13; V gene: TRBV11-2; J gene: TRBJ2-3
CDR3 protein: CSASLPGDSPLHF; clone size: NA; CDR3 length: 13; V gene: TRBV20-1; J gene: TRBJ1-6
CDR3 protein: CASSPLLAEGYNEQFF; clone size: NA; CDR3 length: 16; V gene: TRBV18; J gene: TRBJ2-1
CDR3 protein: CSASRGSGNTIYF; clone size: NA; CDR3 length: 13; V gene: TRBV20-1; J gene: TRBJ1-3
CDR3 protein: CASSLQRVRGVNYGYTF; clone size: NA; CDR3 length: 17; V gene: TRBV4-3; J gene: TRBJ1-2
CDR3 protein: CASRRSTGELFF; clone size: NA; CDR3 length: 12; V gene: TRBV11-2; J gene: TRBJ2-2
CDR3 protein: CAWHRGRIVDTEAFF; clone size: NA; CDR3 length: 15; V gene: TRBV30; J gene: TRBJ1-1
CDR3 protein: CASSEEQGSMKPQHF; clone size: NA; CDR3 length: 15; V gene: TRBV6-1; J gene: TRBJ1-5
CDR3 protein: CASSTNPPTGATNEKLFF; clone size: NA; CDR3 length: 18; V gene: TRBV5-4; J gene: TRBJ1-4
CDR3 protein: CASSLGGPSTDTQYF; clone size: NA; CDR3 length: 15; V gene: TRBV7-7; J gene: TRBJ2-3
CDR3 protein: CSVRGSITDTQYF; clone size: NA; CDR3 length: 13; V gene: TRBV29-1; J gene: TRBJ2-3
CDR3 protein: CASSIGSGTEAFF; clone size: NA; CDR3 length: 13; V gene: TRBV13; J gene: TRBJ1-1
CDR3 protein: CASSFGQGGTYEQYF; clone size: NA; CDR3 length: 15; V gene: TRBV7-8; J gene: TRBJ2-7
CDR3 protein: CASSLFASSGVSNQPQHF; clone size: NA; CDR3 length: 18; V gene: TRBV27; J gene: TRBJ1-5
CDR3 protein: CASSYSTGLPYEQYF; clone size: NA; CDR3 length: 15; V gene: TRBV6-5; J gene: TRBJ2-7
CDR3 protein: CASSLVAKGASPYEQYF; clone size: NA; CDR3 length: 17; V gene: TRBV7-6; J gene: TRBJ2-7
CDR3 protein: CSASFSGSTDTQYF; clone size: NA; CDR3 length: 14; V gene: TRBV20-1; J gene: TRBJ2-3
CDR3 protein: CASSWTGVQPQHF; clone size: NA; CDR3 length: 13; V gene: TRBV7-2; J gene: TRBJ1-5
CDR3 protein: CASSESSPTGRHGYTF; clone size: NA; CDR3 length: 16; V gene: TRBV25-1; J gene: TRBJ1-2
CDR3 protein: CASSSSSGSSYEQYF; clone size: NA; CDR3 length: 15; V gene: TRBV11-2; J gene: TRBJ2-7
CDR3 protein: CASSYSSRGRTEAFF; clone size: NA; CDR3 length: 15; V gene: TRBV6-2/TRBV6-3; J gene: TRBJ1-1
CDR3 protein: CASSDFQGGDTQYF; clone size: NA; CDR3 length: 14; V gene: TRBV2; J gene: TRBJ2-3
CDR3 protein: CASSVRLAGADEQYF; clone size: NA; CDR3 length: 15; V gene: TRBV2; J gene: TRBJ2-7
CDR3 protein: CASRLTKSSYNEQFF; clone size: NA; CDR3 length: 15; V gene: TRBV6-5; J gene: TRBJ2-1
CDR3 protein: CASSFRDRRNYGYTF; clone size: NA; CDR3 length: 15; V gene: TRBV5-6; J gene: TRBJ1-2
CDR3 protein: CASADTGGSYEQYF; clone size: NA; CDR3 length: 14; V gene: TRBV2; J gene: TRBJ2-7
CDR3 protein: CASSLSRGRGEQYF; clone size: NA; CDR3 length: 14; V gene: TRBV27; J gene: TRBJ2-7
CDR3 protein: CASSHPDKHPQYF; clone size: NA; CDR3 length: 13; V gene: TRBV14; J gene: TRBJ2-7
CDR3 protein: CASSPDIGQHYGYTF; clone size: few; CDR3 length: 15; V gene: TRBV6-5; J gene: TRBJ1-2
CDR3 protein: CAISDRRGNYEQYF; clone size: NA; CDR3 length: 14; V gene: TRBV10-3; J gene: TRBJ2-7
CDR3 protein: CSVAAGGNYGYTF; clone size: NA; CDR3 length: 13; V gene: TRBV29-1; J gene: TRBJ1-2
CDR3 protein: CASSHSDRVTEAFF; clone size: once; CDR3 length: 14; V gene: TRBV4-2; J gene: TRBJ1-1
CDR3 protein: CAWSYSSYEQYF; clone size: NA; CDR3 length: 12; V gene: TRBV30; J gene: TRBJ2-7
CDR3 protein: CASSYRPTGVRTEAFF; clone size: NA; CDR3 length: 16; V gene: TRBV6-5; J gene: TRBJ1-1
CDR3 protein: CASSAVGGYSNQPQHF; clone size: NA; CDR3 length: 16; V gene: TRBV7-8; J gene: TRBJ1-5
CDR3 protein: CASSGDRVAYEQYF; clone size: NA; CDR3 length: 14; V gene: TRBV5-1; J gene: TRBJ2-7
CDR3 protein: CASSQGTSGTYEQYF; clone size: NA; CDR3 length: 15; V gene: TRBV4-3; J gene: TRBJ2-7
CDR3 protein: CASRETGQRQNQPQHF; clone size: NA; CDR3 length: 16; V gene: TRBV2; J gene: TRBJ1-5
CDR3 protein: CASSQGTGAWTGELFF; clone size: NA; CDR3 length: 16; V gene: TRBV4-3; J gene: TRBJ2-2
CDR3 protein: CASSNPDSSGNTIYF; clone size: NA; CDR3 length: 15; V gene: TRBV6-6; J gene: TRBJ1-3
CDR3 protein: CASSPDSGLAGNTGELFF; clone size: once; CDR3 length: 18; V gene: TRBV5-1; J gene: TRBJ2-2
CDR3 protein: CASSSPGGGGDTDTQYF; clone size: NA; CDR3 length: 17; V gene: TRBV7-3; J gene: TRBJ2-3
CDR3 protein: CSVGQGRNEQYF; clone size: NA; CDR3 length: 12; V gene: TRBV29-1; J gene: TRBJ2-7